This T cell receptor (beta chain) was recorded in a study of T cells in Graves' hyperthyroidism and ophthalmopathy (dated by TCRdb to 2018 to 2020). About the investigation overall: Peripheral blood samples were taken at initial diagnosis, before any treatment was given. Following sampling, methimazole starting at 30 mg daily was given to hyperthyroidism patients, and high-dose intravenous methylprednisolone was given to ophthalmopathy patients. The 100 discovery patients were divided at random into training and test sets in a 7:3 ratio. In addition, the study compared T-cell repertoires in thyroid tissue and in blood from a handful of Graves' hyperthyroidism patients. Prospective prediction of ophthalmopathy was tested in an independent validation cohort consisting of 18 to 20 hyperthyroidism patients and approximately 16 patients who later progressed to ophthalmopathy. TCR Vbeta CDR3 sequencing of roughly 140 peripheral blood samples (over 40 ophthalmopathy, 75 or so hyperthyroidism and approximately 17 progressor patients) is reported in the paper. A discovery cohort of about a hundred patients, roughly 45 with Graves' ophthalmopathy and 55 to 65 with stable Graves' hyperthyroidism, was used to find distinguishing TCR V-J signatures. On the study overall, not on this receptor specifically: During validation, the model predicted progression to ophthalmopathy a median of around 6 months ahead of onset, with around 70% sensitivity and about 72% specificity. A model built on a 13 V-J signature distinguished ophthalmopathy from stable hyperthyroidism, reaching roughly 88% sensitivity and 81% to 83% specificity in cross-validation and 80%/75% in testing. No statistical method was used to fix the sample size in advance, and group allocation was not hidden from the investigators. Blood samples also contained most of the expanded thyroid clonotypes (frequency above 0.001), which suggests that blood repertoires may reflect thyroid immune responses.

In this sample, this clonotype turned up many times. Its cognate antigen has yet to be identified. Base-call qualities are not available, and no considerably larger clone is one nucleotide away. In the ophthalmopathy patients, disease was moderately to severely active, with a Clinical Activity Score of 3 or more, a NOSPECS grade of 4 or more, and a duration of less than 3 months. Patients with uncontrolled infections, other autoimmune diseases, pregnancy or lactation were excluded. Diagnoses were established on the basis of clinical symptoms, serum thyroxine and TRAb, thyroid ultrasound, and orbital computed tomography. PBMCs were isolated from approximately 10 ml of fresh peripheral blood by Ficoll-Paque density gradient centrifugation. Total RNA was extracted using Trizol reagent, and RNA quality was assessed on an Agilent 2100 Bioanalyzer. The TCR beta CDR3 regions were amplified from RNA transcripts. For the first round of RT-PCR on the TCR CDR3, the HTBI primer set was used together with the Qiagen OneStep RT-PCR kit. Libraries were constructed in a second round of multiplex PCR, after which size selection and purification were carried out. Sequencing of the libraries was done on an Illumina HiSeq2000 using paired-end 100 bp reads. From the authors' description of their analysis: SOAPnuke was used to process the raw data, throwing out any read that contained adapters or uncalled bases, had a mean Phred below 15, or lacked an exact constant-primer or identifier match. COPE v1.2.5 was used to merge the high-quality paired reads, and each unique nucleotide sequence was defined as a clonotype. Clonotypes were aligned to IMGT TRBV, TRBD and TRBJ reference segments using MiTCR v1.1. The analysis included only V-J combinations with a frequency above 0.0001, which together covered around 99% of the repertoires. The TCS score was defined as F50 (clonal expansion) divided by E x V (chaos), with BLOSUM62-based TCRdist calculated between CDR3 peptides within each V-J. Welch's t-statistics and random forest reduced 500 to 650 V-J features to roughly 13, which were used in a naive Bayes classifier (R e1071). The public sequencing data were trimmed at Q25 with fastp and processed into clonotypes with MiXCR by TCRdb, which kept only in-frame beta chains. Every CDR3 protein is listed once, alongside the most common genes and DNA of its rows. The V and J calls, along with clone size, are taken from TCRdb and not from the paper's own processing. The sample has 200,000 to 300,000 distinct CDR3 sequences on record, about 25% of them singletons. Together, the top ten hold approximately 35% of the sample.

Cut back by 3 bases and 2 bases, the V and J ends lie 14 bases apart. The CDR3 starts with the cysteine, ends with the phenylalanine, and has 15 residues. Only the CDR3 region is kept as DNA, spanning 45 bases read in frame from base 1. This sequence originates from a woman aged 40-49 years with Graves' ophthalmopathy. This sequence uses TRBV12-3 or TRBV12-4 and TRBJ2-7; too little of a D gene remains to name it. The sample was blood. The CDR3 is CASSFRPETAYEQYF. The DNA reads TGTGCCAGCAGTTTTCGGCCTGAGACCGCCTACGAGCAGTACTTC.